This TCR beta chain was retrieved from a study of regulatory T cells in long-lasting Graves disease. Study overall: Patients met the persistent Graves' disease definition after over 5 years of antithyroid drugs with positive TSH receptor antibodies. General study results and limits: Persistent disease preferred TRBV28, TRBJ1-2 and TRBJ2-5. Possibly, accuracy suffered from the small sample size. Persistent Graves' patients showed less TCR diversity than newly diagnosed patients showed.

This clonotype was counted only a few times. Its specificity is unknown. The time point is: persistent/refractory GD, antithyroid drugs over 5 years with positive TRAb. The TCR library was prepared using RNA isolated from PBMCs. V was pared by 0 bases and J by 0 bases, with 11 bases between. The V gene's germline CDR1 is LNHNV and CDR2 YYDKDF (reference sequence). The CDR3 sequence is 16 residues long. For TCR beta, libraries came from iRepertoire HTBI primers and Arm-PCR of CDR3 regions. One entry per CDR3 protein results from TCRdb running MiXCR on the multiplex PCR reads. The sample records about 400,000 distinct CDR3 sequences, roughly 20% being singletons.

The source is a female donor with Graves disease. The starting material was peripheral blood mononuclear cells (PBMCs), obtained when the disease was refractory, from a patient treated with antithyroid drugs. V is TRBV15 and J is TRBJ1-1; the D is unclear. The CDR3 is CATSRDQIPLNTEAFF. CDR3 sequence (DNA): TGTGCCACCAGCAGAGATCAAATCCCCTTGAACACTGAAGCTTTCTTT.